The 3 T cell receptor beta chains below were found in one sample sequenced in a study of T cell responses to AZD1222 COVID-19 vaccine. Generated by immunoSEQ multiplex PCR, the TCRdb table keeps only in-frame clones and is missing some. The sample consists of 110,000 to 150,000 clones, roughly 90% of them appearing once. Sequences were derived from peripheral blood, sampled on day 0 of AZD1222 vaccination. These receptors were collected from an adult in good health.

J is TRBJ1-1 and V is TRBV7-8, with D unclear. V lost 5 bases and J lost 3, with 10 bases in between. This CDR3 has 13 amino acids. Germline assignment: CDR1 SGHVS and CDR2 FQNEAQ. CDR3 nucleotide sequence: TGTGCCAGCAGCCCCGACATTGACACTGAAGCTTTCTTT. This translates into CASSPDIDTEAFF.

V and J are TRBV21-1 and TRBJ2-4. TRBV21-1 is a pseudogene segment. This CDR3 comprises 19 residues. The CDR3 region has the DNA TGTGCCAGCAGCAAGATGGGGGGAGGGGGCCTGTTAGGCAAAAACATTCAGTACTTC. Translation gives CASSKMGGGGLLGKNIQYF.

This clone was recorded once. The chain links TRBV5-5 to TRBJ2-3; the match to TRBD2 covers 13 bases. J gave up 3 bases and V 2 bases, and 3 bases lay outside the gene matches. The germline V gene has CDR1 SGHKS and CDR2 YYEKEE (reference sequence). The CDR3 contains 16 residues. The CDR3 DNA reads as TGTGCCAGCAGCTTAGGGACTAGCGGGAAAACAGATACGCAGTATTTT. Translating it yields CASSLGTSGKTDTQYF.